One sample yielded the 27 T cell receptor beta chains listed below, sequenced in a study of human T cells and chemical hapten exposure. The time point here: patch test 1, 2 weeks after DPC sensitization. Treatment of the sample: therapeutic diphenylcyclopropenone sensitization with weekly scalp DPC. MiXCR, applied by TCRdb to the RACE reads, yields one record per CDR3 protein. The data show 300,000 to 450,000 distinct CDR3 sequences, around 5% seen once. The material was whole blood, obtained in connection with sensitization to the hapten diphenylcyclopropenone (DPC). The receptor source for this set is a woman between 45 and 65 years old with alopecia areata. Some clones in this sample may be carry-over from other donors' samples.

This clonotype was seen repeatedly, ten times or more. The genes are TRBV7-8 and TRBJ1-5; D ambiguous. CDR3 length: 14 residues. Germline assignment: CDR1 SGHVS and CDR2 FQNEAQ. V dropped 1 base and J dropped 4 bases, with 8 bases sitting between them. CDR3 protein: CASSLEDVNQPQHF. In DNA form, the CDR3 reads TGTGCCAGCAGCTTAGAGGACGTGAATCAGCCCCAGCATTTT.

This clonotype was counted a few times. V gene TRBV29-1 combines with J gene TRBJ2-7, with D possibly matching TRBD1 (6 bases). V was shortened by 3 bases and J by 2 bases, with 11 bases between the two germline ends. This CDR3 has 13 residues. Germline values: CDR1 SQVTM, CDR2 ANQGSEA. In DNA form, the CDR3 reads TGCAGCGTTGAGGGACACAATACCTACGAGCAGTACTTC. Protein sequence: CSVEGHNTYEQYF.

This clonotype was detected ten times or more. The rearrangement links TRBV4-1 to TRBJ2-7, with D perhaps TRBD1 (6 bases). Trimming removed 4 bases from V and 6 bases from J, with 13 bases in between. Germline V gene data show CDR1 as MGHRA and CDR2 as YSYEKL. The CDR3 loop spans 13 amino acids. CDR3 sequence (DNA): TGCGCCAGCAGCCTGGGGACACCCTCCGAGCAGTACTTC. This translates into CASSLGTPSEQYF.

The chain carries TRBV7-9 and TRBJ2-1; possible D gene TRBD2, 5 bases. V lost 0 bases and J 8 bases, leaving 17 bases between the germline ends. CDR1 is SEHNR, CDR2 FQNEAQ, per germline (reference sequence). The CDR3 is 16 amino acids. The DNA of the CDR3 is TGTGCCAGCAGCTTAGCCGACTACCTCTCTGGAGATGAGCAGTTCTTC. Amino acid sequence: CASSLADYLSGDEQFF.

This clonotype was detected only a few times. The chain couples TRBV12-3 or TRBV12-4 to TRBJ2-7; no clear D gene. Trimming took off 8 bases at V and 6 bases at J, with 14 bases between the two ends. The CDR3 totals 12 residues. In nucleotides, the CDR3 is TGTGCCAGCGAAGGGTTCTTTGGCGAGCAGTACTTC. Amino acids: CASEGFFGEQYF.

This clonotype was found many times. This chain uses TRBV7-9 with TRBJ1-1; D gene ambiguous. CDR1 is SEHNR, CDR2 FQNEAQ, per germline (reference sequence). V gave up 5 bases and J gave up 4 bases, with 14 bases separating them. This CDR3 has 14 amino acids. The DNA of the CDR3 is TGTGCCAGCAGCCCCCAGACCCTAACCACTGAAGCTTTCTTT. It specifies CASSPQTLTTEAFF.

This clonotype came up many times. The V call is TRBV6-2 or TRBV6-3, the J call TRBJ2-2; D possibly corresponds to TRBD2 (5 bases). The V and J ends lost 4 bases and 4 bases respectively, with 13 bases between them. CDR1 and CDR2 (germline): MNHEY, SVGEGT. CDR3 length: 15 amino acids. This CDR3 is CASSWIGGGTGELFF. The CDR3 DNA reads TGTGCCAGCAGTTGGATTGGAGGCGGCACCGGGGAGCTGTTTTTT.

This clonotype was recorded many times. The CDR3 DNA sequence: TGTGCCAGCAGTTCTATGACAGGGACCTACACTGAAGCTTTCTTT. It is translated as CASSSMTGTYTEAFF. V is TRBV7-9 and J is TRBJ1-1; 7 bases are shared with TRBD1. J lost 3 bases, V lost 6 bases, and 10 bases had no gene match. Germline V gene lookup returns CDR1 SEHNR and CDR2 FQNEAQ (reference sequence). CDR3 length: 15 amino acids.

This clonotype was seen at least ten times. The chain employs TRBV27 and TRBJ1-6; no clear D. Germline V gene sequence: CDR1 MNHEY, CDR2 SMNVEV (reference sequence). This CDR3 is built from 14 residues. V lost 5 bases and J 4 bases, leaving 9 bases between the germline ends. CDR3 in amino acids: CASSTLRYNSPLHF. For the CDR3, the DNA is TGTGCCAGCAGTACCCTGAGGTATAATTCACCCCTCCACTTT.

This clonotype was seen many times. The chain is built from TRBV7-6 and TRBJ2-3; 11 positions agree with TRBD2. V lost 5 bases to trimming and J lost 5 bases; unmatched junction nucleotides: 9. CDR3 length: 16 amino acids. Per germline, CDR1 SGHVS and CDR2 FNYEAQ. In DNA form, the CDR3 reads TGTGCCAGCAGCACCCTTAGCGGGGGGGCTGGAGATACGCAGTATTTT. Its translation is CASSTLSGGAGDTQYF.

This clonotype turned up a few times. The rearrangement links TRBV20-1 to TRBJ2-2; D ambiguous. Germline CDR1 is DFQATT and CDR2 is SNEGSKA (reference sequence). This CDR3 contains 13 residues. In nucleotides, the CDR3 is TGCAGCGTCAAAGGCGAGAACACCGGGGAGCTGTTTTTT. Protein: CSVKGENTGELFF.

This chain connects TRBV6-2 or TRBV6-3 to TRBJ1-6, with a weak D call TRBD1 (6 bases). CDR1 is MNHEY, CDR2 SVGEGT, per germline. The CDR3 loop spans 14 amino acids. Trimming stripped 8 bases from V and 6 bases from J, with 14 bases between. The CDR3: CASREGHPNSPLHF. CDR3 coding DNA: TGTGCCAGCCGGGAGGGACACCCTAATTCACCCCTCCACTTT.

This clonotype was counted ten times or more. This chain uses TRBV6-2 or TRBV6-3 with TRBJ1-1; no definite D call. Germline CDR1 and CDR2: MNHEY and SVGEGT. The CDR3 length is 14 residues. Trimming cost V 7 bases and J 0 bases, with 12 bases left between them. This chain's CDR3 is CASTLSGVNTEAFF. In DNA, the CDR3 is TGTGCCAGCACCCTTTCGGGAGTGAACACTGAAGCTTTCTTT.

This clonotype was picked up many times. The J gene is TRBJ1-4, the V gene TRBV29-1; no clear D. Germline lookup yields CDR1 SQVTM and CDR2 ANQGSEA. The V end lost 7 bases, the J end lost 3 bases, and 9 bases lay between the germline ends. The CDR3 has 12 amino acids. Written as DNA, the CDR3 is TGCAGCGCCGCAGAGTCTAATGAAAAACTGTTTTTT. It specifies CSAAESNEKLFF.

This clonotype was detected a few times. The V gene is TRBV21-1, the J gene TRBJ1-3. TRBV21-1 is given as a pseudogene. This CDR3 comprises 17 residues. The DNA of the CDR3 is TGTGCCAGCAGCAGGCGGGGATCGTGGAGCTCTGGAAACACCATATATTTT. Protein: CASSRRGSWSSGNTIYF.

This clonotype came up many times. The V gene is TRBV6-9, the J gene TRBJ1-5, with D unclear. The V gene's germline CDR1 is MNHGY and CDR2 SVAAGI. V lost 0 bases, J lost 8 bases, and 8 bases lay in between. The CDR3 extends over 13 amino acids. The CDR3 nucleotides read TGTGCCAGCAGTTATTCTCCCACCAAGCCCCAGCATTTT. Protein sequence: CASSYSPTKPQHF.

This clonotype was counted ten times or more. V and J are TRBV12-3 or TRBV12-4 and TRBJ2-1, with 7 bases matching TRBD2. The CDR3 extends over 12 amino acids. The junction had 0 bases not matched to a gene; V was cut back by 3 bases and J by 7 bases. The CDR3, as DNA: TGTGCCAGCAGTTTCGGGGGGAATGAGCAGTTCTTC. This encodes CASSFGGNEQFF.

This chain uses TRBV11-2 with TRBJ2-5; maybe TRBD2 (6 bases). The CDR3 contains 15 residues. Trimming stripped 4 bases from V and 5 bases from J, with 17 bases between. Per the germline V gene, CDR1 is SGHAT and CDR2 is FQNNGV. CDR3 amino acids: CASSSLREMLETQYF. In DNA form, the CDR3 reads TGTGCCAGCAGCTCCCTTCGGGAGATGCTGGAGACCCAGTACTTC.

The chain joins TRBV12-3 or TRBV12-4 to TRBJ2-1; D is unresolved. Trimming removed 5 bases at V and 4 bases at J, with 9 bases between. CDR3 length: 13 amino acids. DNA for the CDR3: TGTGCCAGCAGTCTCCAAATGTACAATGAGCAGTTCTTC. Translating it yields CASSLQMYNEQFF.

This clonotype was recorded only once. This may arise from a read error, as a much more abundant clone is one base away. This chain's CDR3 is CPSSYSRADPYEQYF. CDR3 DNA sequence: TGTCCCAGCAGTTACTCAAGGGCGGACCCCTACGAGCAGTACTTC. V and J are TRBV6-5 and TRBJ2-7; D gene ambiguous. The CDR3 runs to 15 residues. CDR1 and CDR2 (germline): MNHEY, SVGAGI.

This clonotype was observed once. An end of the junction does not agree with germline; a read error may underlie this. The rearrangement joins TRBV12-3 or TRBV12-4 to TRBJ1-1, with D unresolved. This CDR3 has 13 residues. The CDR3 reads CVSSSGPNTEAFF. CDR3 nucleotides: TGTGTCAGCAGTTCCGGGCCGAACACTGAAGCTTTCTTT.

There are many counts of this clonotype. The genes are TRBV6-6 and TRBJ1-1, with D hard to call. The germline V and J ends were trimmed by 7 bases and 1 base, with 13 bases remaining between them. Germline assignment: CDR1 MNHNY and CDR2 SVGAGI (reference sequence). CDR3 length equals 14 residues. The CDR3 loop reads CASTHFRGNTEAFF. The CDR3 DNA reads TGTGCCAGCACCCACTTTCGGGGGAACACTGAAGCTTTCTTT.

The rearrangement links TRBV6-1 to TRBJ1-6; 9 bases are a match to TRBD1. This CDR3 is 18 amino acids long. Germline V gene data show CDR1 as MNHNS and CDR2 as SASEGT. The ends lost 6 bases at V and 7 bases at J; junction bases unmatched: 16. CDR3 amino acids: CASRGTGNRVLENSPLHF. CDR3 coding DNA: TGTGCCAGCAGAGGGACAGGGAACCGGGTCCTCGAGAATTCACCCCTCCACTTT.

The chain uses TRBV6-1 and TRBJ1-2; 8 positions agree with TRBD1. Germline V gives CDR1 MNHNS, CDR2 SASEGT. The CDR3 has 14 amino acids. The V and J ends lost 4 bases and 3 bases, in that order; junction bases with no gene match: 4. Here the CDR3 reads CASSVTGDDYGYTF. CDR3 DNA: TGTGCCAGCAGTGTGACAGGGGACGACTATGGCTACACCTTC.

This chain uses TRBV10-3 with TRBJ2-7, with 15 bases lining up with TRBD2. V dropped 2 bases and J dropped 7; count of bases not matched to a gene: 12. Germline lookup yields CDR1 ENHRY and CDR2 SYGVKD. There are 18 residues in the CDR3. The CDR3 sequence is CAISEGLAGGRPPGEQYF. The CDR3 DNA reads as TGTGCCATCAGTGAGGGACTAGCGGGGGGGCGGCCTCCAGGTGAGCAGTACTTC.

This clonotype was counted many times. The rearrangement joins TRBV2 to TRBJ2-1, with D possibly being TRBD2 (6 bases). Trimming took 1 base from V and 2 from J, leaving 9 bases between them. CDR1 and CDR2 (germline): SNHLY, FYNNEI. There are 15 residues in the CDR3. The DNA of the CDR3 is TGTGCCAGCAGTGAAGTTCTAGCGACCTACAATGAGCAGTTCTTC. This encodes CASSEVLATYNEQFF.

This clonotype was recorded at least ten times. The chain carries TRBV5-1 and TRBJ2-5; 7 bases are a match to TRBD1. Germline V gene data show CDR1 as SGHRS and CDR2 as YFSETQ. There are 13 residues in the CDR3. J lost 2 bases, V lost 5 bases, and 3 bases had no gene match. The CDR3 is CASRTGQQETQYF. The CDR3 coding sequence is TGCGCCAGCAGGACGGGACAGCAAGAGACCCAGTACTTC.